This TCR beta chain was observed in a study of OX40 agonist ivuxolimab in advanced cancers. Background on the study: The dose of intravenous ivuxolimab that patients received every 2 weeks ranged from 0.01 to 10 mg/kg. Antecedent anti-PD-1, anti-PD-L1 or anti-CTLA-4 therapy was permissible, with about 39% having received some. The study, taken as a whole, reports: Undetermined was the antigen specificity of the expanded peripheral T cells. CD4+ and CD8+ T cells in blood underwent clonal expansion by week 6 at 0.1 to 3.0 mg/kg.

A note on this clone: Its antigen is not identified.

There are 13 residues in the CDR3. Trimming shortened V by 5 bases and J by 7 bases, and 16 bases separated the two germline ends. Germline-derived CDR1 and CDR2 are SGHRS and YFSETQ. The data were produced by immunoSEQ multiplex PCR, yet TCRdb's version contains in-frame clones alone and is incomplete. The repertoire holds about 90,000 clones, roughly nine tenths seen once, with about 8.7% in the top ten. Specimen: CD4+ or CD8+ T cells sorted from blood, collected in a trial of the OX40 agonist ivuxolimab. The chain is built from TRBV5-1 and TRBJ2-7; D may be TRBD2 (6 bases). This clonotype originated in an adult with an advanced solid tumor such as melanoma, head and neck, liver or kidney cancer. CDR3 nucleotides: TGCGCCAGCAGGACGGGACTCACCCAGGAGCAGTACTTC. It codes for CASRTGLTQEQYF.